This T cell receptor (beta chain) was profiled in a study of graft-versus-host responses after intestinal transplantation. Whole-study context: Grafts that recipients had were multivisceral, liver-intestinal, or isolated intestinal transplants. All of the recipients had induction that used anti-thymocyte globulin, then tacrolimus and steroids for approximately 3 years. Whole-study results and caveats: Detection of GvH clones occurred in recipient marrow, and some had their first appearance in ileum or blood.

Repertoires were generated with immunoSEQ multiplex PCR, while TCRdb's copy carries only in-frame clones and drops some. The sample holds under 90,000 clones, more than 85% seen once. With regard to this clone: The antigen remains undetermined.

J lost 10 bases, V lost 1 base, and 12 bases had no gene match. The CDR3 loop spans 16 amino acids. The V gene's germline CDR1 is LGHNA and CDR2 YNFKEQ. The V gene is TRBV4-2, the J gene TRBJ2-7; 11 bases match TRBD2. This sequence was found in a human donor who was the organ donor for an intestinal transplant. The sample here was unstimulated CD4+ T cells sorted from spleen or lymph node cells, taken before transplant. CDR3 coding DNA: TGTGCCAGCAGCCAAGCCTCATTCCGGGGACTAGCGGAACAGTACTTC. It codes for CASSQASFRGLAEQYF.